This T cell receptor beta chain was identified in a study of T cell repertoires in cytomegalovirus infection. TCRdb re-derived calls from the reads in MiXCR, one entry per CDR3 protein. The repertoire includes fewer than 550,000 distinct CDR3 sequences, about a quarter of them detected once, and about 12% sits in the top ten. CDR1 is DFQATT, CDR2 SNEGSKA, per germline (reference sequence). Trimming at V came to 3 bases and at J to 4 bases, leaving 8 bases not matched to a gene. CDR3 size: 14 residues. V usage is TRBV20-1 and J usage is TRBJ2-7; 8 bases match TRBD1. The sequence came from a human donor in good health (CMV status not recorded). Some clones in this sample may be carry-over from other donors' samples. Specimen: PBMCs. The CDR3 spells CSASHPDREYEQYF. The DNA for the CDR3 is TGCAGTGCTAGTCACCCGGACAGGGAGTACGAGCAGTACTTC.